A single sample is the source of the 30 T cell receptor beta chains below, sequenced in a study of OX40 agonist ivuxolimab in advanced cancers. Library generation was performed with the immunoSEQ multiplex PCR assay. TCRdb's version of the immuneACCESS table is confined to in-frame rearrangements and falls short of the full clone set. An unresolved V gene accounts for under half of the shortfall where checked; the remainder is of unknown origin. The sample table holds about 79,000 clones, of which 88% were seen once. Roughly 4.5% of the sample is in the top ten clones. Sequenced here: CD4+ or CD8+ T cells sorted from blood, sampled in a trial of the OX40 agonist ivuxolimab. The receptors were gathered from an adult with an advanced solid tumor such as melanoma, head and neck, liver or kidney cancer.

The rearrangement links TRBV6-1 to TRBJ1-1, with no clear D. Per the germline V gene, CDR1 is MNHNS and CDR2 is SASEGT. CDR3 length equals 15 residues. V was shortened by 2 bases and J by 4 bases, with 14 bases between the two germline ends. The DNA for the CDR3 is TGTGCCAGCAGTGAAAGACCGAACCCGGCCACTGAAGCTTTCTTT. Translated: CASSERPNPATEAFF.

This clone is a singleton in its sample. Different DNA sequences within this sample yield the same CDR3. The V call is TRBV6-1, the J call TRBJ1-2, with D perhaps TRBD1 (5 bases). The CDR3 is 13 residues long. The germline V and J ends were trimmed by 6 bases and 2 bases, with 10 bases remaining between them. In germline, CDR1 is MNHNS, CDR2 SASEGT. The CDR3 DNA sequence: TGTGCCAGCAGGCCGGGGCCGAACTATGGCTACACCTTC. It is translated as CASRPGPNYGYTF.

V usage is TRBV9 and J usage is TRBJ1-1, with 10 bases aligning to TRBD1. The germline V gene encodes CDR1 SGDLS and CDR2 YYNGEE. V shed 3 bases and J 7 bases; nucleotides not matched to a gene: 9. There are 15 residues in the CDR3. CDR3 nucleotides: TGTGCCAGCAGCGCTCGACAGGGGGCGATGGGTGAAGCTTTCTTT. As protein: CASSARQGAMGEAFF. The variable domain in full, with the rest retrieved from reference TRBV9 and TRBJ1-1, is DSGVTQTPKHLITATGQRVTLRCSPRSGDLSVYWYQQSLDQGLQFLIQYYNGEERAKGNILERFSAQQFPDLHSELNLSSLELGDSALYFCASSARQGAMGEAFFGQGTRLTVV.

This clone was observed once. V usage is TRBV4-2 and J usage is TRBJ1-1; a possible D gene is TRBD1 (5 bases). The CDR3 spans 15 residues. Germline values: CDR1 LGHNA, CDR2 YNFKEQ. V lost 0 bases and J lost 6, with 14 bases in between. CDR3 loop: CASSQDWQGGSEAFF. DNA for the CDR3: TGTGCCAGCAGCCAAGATTGGCAGGGAGGGTCTGAAGCTTTCTTT.

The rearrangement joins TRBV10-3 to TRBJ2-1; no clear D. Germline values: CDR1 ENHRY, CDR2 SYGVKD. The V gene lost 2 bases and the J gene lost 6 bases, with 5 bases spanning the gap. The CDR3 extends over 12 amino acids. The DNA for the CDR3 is TGTGCCATCAGTGAGAGGGTCAATGAGCAGTTCTTC. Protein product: CAISERVNEQFF.

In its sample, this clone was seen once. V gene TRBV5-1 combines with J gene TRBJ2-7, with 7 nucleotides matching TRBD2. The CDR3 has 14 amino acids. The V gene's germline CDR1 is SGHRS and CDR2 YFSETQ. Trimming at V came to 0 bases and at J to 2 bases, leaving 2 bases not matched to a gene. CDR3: CASSLAGLTYEQYF. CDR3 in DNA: TGCGCCAGCAGCTTGGCGGGACTAACCTACGAGCAGTACTTC.

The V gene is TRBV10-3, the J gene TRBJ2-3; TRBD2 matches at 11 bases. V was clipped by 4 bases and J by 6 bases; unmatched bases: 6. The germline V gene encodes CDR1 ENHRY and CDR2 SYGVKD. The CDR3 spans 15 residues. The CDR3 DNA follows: TGTGCCATCAGTGGGGTAGCGGGAGGGAGGGATACGCAGTATTTT. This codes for CAISGVAGGRDTQYF.

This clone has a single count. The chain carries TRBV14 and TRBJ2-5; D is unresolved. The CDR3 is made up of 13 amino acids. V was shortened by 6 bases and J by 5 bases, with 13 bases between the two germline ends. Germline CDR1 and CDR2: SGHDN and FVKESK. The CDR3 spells CASSNTPGETQYF. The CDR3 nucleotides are TGTGCCAGCAGTAACACTCCCGGGGAGACCCAGTACTTC.

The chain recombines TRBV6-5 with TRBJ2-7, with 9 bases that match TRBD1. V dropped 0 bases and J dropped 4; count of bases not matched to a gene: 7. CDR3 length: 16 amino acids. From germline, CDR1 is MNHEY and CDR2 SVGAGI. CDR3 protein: CASSYSPPGQGYEQYF. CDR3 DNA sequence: TGTGCCAGCAGTTACTCCCCTCCTGGACAGGGGTACGAGCAGTACTTC.

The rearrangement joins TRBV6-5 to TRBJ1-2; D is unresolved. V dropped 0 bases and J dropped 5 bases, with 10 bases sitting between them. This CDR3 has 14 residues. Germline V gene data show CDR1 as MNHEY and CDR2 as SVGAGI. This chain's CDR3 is CASSYSTREYGYTF. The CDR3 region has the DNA TGTGCCAGCAGTTACTCGACTCGCGAATATGGCTACACCTTC.

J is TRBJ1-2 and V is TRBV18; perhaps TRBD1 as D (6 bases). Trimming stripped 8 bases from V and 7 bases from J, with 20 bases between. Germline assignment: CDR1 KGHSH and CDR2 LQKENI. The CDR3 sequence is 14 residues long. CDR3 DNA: TGTGCCAGCCACCCCAGGGGTGGGGATGTTGGCTACACCTTC. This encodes CASHPRGGDVGYTF.

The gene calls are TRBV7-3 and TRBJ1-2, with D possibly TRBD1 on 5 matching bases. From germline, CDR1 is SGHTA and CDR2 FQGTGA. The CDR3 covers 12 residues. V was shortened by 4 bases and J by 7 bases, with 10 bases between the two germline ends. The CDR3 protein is CASSSRGGGYTF. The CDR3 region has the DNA TGTGCCAGCAGCTCCCGGGGCGGTGGCTACACCTTC.

This chain's CDR3 is CAWNWGTLGYTF. CDR3 DNA: TGTGCCTGGAACTGGGGCACTTTGGGCTACACCTTC. The chain couples TRBV30 to TRBJ1-2, with D possibly matching TRBD1 (5 bases). The CDR3 has 12 amino acids. Looked up from germline, CDR1 is GTSNPN and CDR2 is SVGIG (reference sequence). Deletions cut 4 bases from V and 8 bases from J, with 14 bases between.

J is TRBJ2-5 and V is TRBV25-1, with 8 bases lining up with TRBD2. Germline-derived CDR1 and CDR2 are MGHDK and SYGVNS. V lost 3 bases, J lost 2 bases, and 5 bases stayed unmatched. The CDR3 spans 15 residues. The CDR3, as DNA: TGTGCCAGCAGTGATCTAGCGGGTTTACAAGAGACCCAGTACTTC. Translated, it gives CASSDLAGLQETQYF.

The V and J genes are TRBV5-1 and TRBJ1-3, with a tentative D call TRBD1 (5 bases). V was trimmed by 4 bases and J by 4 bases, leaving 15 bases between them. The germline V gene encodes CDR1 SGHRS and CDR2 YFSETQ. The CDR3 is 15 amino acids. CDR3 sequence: CASSPGGVAGNTIYF. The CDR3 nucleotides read TGCGCCAGCAGCCCTGGGGGGGTTGCGGGAAACACCATATATTTT.

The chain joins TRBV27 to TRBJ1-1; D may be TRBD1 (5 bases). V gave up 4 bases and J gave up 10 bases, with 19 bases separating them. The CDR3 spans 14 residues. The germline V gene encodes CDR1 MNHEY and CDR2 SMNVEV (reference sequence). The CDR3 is CASSSGIDGRRAFF. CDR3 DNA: TGTGCCAGCAGTTCAGGGATCGACGGTCGGCGAGCTTTCTTT.

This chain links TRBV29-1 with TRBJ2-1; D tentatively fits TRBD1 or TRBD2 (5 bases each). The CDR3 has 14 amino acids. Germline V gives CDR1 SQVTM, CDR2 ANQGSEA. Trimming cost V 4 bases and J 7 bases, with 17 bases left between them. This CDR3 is CSVGRQGRENEQFF. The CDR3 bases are TGCAGCGTTGGAAGGCAGGGTCGGGAAAATGAGCAGTTCTTC.

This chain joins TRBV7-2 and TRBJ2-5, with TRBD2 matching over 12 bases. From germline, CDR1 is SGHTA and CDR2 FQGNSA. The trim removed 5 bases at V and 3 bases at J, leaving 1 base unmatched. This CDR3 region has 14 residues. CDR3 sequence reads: CASSRTSGKETQYF. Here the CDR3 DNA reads TGTGCCAGCAGCCGGACTAGCGGGAAAGAGACCCAGTACTTC.

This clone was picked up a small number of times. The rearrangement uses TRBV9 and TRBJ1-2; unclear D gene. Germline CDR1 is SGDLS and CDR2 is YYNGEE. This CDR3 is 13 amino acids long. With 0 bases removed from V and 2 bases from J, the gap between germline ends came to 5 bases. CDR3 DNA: TGTGCCAGCAGCGTAGCATCAAACTATGGCTACACCTTC. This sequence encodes CASSVASNYGYTF.

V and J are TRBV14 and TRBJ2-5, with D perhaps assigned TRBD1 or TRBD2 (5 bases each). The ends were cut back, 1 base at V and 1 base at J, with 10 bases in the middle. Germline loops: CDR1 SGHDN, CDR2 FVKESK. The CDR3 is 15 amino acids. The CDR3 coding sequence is TGTGCCAGCAGCCAAGTGTTGGGACGCCAAGAGACCCAGTACTTC. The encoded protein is CASSQVLGRQETQYF. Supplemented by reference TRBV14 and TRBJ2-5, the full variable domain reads EAGVTQFPSHSVIEKGQTVTLRCDPISGHDNLYWYRRVMGKEIKFLLHFVKESKQDESGMPNNRFLAERTGGTYSTLKVQPAELEDSGVYFCASSQVLGRQETQYFGPGTRLLVL.

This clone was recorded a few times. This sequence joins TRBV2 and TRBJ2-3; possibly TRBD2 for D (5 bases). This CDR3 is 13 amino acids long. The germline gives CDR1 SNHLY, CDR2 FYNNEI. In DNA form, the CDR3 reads TGTGCGTCGACTAAACTTAGCACAGATACGCAGTATTTT. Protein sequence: CASTKLSTDTQYF.

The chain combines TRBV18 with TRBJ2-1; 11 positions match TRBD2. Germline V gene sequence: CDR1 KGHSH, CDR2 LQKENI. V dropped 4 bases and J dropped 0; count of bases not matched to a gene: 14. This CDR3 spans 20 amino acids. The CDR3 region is CASSRSRTSGSLHSYNEQFF. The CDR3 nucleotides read TGTGCCAGCTCACGTTCTCGAACTAGCGGGAGTCTCCACTCCTACAATGAGCAGTTCTTC.

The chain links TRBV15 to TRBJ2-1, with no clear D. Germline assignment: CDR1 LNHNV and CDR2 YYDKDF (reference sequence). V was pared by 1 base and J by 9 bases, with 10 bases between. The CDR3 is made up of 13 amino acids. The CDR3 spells CATSRASLGEQFF. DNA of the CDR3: TGTGCCACCAGCAGAGCGAGTCTTGGTGAGCAGTTCTTC.

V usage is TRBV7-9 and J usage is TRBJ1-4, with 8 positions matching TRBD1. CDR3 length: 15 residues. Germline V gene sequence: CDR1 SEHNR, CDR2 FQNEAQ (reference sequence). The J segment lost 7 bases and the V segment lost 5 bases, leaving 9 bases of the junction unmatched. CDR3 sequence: CASSAPTGVGEKLFF. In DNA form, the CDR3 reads TGTGCCAGCAGCGCGCCGACAGGGGTCGGTGAAAAACTGTTTTTT.

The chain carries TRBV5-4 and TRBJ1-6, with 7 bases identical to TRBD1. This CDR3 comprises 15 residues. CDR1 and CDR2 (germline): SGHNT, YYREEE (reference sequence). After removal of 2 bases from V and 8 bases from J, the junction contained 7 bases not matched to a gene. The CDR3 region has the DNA TGTGCCAGCAGCTTTGGCGGGACAGTCGATTCACCCCTCCACTTT. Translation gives CASSFGGTVDSPLHF. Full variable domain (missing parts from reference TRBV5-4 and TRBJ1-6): ETGVTQSPTHLIKTRGQQVTLRCSSQSGHNTVSWYQQALGQGPQFIFQYYREEENGRGNFPPRFSGLQFPNYSSELNVNALELDDSALYLCASSFGGTVDSPLHFGNGTRLTVT.

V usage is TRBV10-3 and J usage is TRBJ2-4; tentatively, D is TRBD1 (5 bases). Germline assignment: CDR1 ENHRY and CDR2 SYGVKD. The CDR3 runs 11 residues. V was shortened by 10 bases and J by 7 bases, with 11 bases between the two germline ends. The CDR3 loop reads CATRGQNIQYF. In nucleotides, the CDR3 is TGTGCCACAAGGGGCCAGAACATTCAGTACTTC.

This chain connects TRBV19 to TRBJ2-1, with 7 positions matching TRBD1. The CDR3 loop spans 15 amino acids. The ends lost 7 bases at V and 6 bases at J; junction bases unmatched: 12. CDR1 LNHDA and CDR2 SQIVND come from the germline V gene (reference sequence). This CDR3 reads CASIDPATGRNEQFF. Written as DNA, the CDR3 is TGTGCCAGTATCGATCCGGCGACAGGGCGCAATGAGCAGTTCTTC.

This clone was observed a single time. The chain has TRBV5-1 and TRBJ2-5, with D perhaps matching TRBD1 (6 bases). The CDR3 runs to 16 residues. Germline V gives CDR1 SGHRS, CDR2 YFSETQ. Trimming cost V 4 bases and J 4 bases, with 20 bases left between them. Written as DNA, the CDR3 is TGCGCCAGCAGCCCGGGGACACCCTTTGGGGGAGAGACCCAGTACTTC. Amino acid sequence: CASSPGTPFGGETQYF.

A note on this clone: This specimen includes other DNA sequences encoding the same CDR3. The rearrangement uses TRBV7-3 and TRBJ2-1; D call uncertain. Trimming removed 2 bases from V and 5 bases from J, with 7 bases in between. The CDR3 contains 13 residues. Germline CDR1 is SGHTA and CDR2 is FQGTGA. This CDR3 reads CASSLGPNNEQFF. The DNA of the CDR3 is TGTGCCAGCAGCTTAGGGCCTAACAATGAGCAGTTCTTC.

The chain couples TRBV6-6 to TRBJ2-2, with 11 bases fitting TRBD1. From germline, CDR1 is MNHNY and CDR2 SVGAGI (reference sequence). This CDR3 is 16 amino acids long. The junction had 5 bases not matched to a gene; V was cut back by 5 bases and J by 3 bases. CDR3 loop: CASSPWTGGHTGELFF. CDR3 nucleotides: TGTGCCAGCAGTCCTTGGACAGGGGGCCACACCGGGGAGCTGTTTTTT.